The following is a T cell receptor beta chain sequence with its context. The antigen is undetermined. Profiled with immunoSEQ multiplex PCR; TCRdb holds only in-frame clones, not every one. The sample carries 100,000 or so clones, 87% recorded once. CDR1 SGHRS and CDR2 YFSETQ come from the germline V gene. CDR3 length: 14 amino acids. The germline V and J ends were trimmed by 3 bases and 2 bases, with 11 bases remaining between them. The entry originates in a study of T cell responses to AZD1222 COVID-19 vaccine. Study-level information: Combined were second doses at about 4 or about 12 weeks. Regarding the study as a whole: Baseline seropositivity occurred in only a handful of AZD1222 recipients. Among vaccine-associated CD4 TCRs, coverage spanned spike, with dominance at 160-218 and 743-854.

The clonotype comes from an adult in good health. The J gene is TRBJ1-1, the V gene TRBV5-1; perhaps TRBD1 as D (6 bases). The material was peripheral blood, obtained on day 0 of AZD1222 vaccination. The CDR3 coding sequence is TGCGCCAGCAGCTCCGGGACACTTAACACTGAAGCTTTCTTT. Amino acid sequence: CASSSGTLNTEAFF. Full variable domain (outside the CDR3, taken from reference TRBV5-1 and TRBJ1-1): KAGVTQTPRYLIKTRGQQVTLSCSPISGHRSVSWYQQTPGQGLQFLFEYFSETQRNKGNFPGRFSGRQFSNSRSEMNVSTLELGDSALYLCASSSGTLNTEAFFGQGTRLTVV.